This TCR beta chain derives from a study of beta chain features in type 1 diabetes. Study context: The study found patients and healthy donors alike in age, gender and cell yields. Study-wide results and caveats: Individuals with type 1 diabetes displayed fewer insertions and more deletions at VDJ junctions. The naive, central memory and Treg TCRB repertoires looked more alike in patients than they did in healthy donors.

Expressed TCRB transcripts were sequenced, since all the RNA that had been isolated was reverse transcribed. It was found that naive, central memory and regulatory T cell samples averaged around 3.5 million reads. Profiled with immunoSEQ multiplex PCR; TCRdb holds only in-frame clones, not every one. This sample has roughly 180,000 clones, with about 13% found just once. Germline V gives CDR1 MNHNS, CDR2 SASEGT. This CDR3 has 15 amino acids. With 5 bases clipped from V and 0 bases from J, the junction kept 7 bases outside the gene matches. In regard to this clone: Antigen specificity is unknown.

The receptor was isolated from a woman between 18 and 29 years old in good health. Sample: central memory CD4+ T cells from blood. The chain uses TRBV6-1 and TRBJ2-7; 7 nucleotides line up with TRBD2. The CDR3 here is CASSTASGSSYEQYF. CDR3 coding DNA: TGTGCCAGCAGTACCGCTAGCGGAAGCTCCTACGAGCAGTACTTC.